This TCR beta chain was captured in a study of T cell changes during pregnancy in multiple sclerosis. The table came from immunoSEQ multiplex PCR; TCRdb's copy has only in-frame clones and leaves some out. The table lists fewer than 60,000 clones, less than 95% of them singletons. CDR3 length: 16 residues. CDR1 is LGHNT, CDR2 FRNRAP, per germline. Trimming removed 5 bases at V and 1 base at J, with 14 bases between. This TCR derives from a female donor in good health, enrolled as a control in a pregnancy study. The chain has TRBV12-5 and TRBJ2-2; D is possibly TRBD2 (5 bases). The starting material was peripheral blood, obtained in the third trimester of pregnancy. CDR3 coding DNA: TGTGCTAGTGGTAAGCGGACCGACGGGAACACCGGGGAGCTGTTTTTT. Translated: CASGKRTDGNTGELFF.